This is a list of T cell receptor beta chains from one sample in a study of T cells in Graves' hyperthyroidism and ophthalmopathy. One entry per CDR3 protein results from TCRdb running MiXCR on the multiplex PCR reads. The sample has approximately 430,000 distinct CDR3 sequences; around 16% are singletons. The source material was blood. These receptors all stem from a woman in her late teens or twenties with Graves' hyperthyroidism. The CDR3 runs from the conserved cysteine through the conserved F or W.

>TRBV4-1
CASSQASSGGSLTYEQYF
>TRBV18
CASSPMGAGRVQPQHF
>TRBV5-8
CASSKKPPGASYNEQFF
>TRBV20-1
CSARGTSFAFYEQYF
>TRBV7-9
CASSFRGTDTQYF
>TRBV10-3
CAISGRGLSDGEQYF
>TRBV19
CASSFGNPSEQFF
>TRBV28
CASRAEQGDTYNEQFF
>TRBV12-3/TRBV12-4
CASSLGGLAGEQYF
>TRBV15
CATFGFGGSTDTQYF
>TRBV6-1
CASIPGPGRETQYF
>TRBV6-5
CASSYSIRAEAFF
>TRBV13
CASSSTWTLTTGELFF
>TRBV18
CASSQRTDRHFF
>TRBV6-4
CASSPENNSPLHF
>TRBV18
CASSPASLNYGYTF
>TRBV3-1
CASSPIAKNTEAFF
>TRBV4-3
CASSRRTGTGYPDTQYF
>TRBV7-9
CASSYPQGGNSYEQYF
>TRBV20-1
CSASIGTEAFF
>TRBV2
CASSRGNEQFF
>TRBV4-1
CASSQDSERIGIYNEQFF
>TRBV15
CATSRDRANTGELFF
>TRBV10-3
CAISEGAWLEQYF
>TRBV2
CASTVGSGIDTQYF
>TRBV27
CASSTQGEDLVQESPPYNEQFF
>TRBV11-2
CATGGQGSKRNTEAFF
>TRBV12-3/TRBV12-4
CASRTLGGQDYEQYF
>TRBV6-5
CASSYEIGQGRQPQHF
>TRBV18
CASSPRRSGNTIYF
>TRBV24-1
CATSDSSYGTGSEETQYF
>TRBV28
CASSLLAGYNEQFF
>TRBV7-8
CASGLAANTGELFF
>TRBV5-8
CASSLMMETQYF
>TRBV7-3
CASSSLKGHEQFF
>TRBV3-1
CASSQGQGVQPQHF
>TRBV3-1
CASSQGAGTDTQYF
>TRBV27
CASFRFAEAFF
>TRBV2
CASSLDRFNQPQHF
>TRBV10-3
CAISEYVKPSYEQYF
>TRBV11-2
CASSLEIGAGLASTDTQYF
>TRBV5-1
CASSLQDANYGYTF
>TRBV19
CASKRESEAFF
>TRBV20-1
CSAHAGEAFF
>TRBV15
CATSRVGTSTYNEQFF
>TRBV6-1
CASITGGTGELFF
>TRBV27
CASSSTGALHF
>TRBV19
CASSPLGAHYDEQFF
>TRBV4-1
CASSQDLEGSSYEQYF
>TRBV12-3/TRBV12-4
CASSFGGTTSYEQYF
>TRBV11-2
CASSSTGRGSPLHF
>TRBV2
CASTVGTAISQPQHF
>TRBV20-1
CSARPRDRVTEAFF
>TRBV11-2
CASSAFEETQYF
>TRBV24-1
CATSDPGQRNTGELFF
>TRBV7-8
CASKGTDTQYF
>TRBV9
CASSDSGQGREKLFF
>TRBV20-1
CSARDRTSGRGGTDTQYF
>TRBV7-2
CASNLPTSTEAFF
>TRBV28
CASSSRQGPGANVLTF